The source of this T cell receptor beta chain is a study of neurological immune-mediated disorders. This clonotype showed up many times. Antigen unknown. The CDR3 extends over 14 amino acids. With V trimmed by 6 bases and J by 6 bases, 10 bases remained unmatched. Germline V gives CDR1 DFQATT, CDR2 SNEGSKA (reference sequence). Every sequencing run generated over 170 million TCR-beta sequences from 15-18 subjects. TCRdb itself ran the 5' RACE reads through MiXCR, one entry per CDR3 protein. There are around 31,000 distinct CDR3 sequences in the sample; over 3.5% occur only once, and roughly 23% lies in the top ten. The sorted libraries took some 920,000 CD4+ or CD8+ T cells. Overall study results and limits: None of the CDR3 amino acid sequences of expanded clones were shared across subjects, and this suggested private repertoires in all groups.

The chain couples TRBV20-1 to TRBJ2-3; TRBD1 aligns across 9 bases. The TCR comes from a woman aged 40 to 50 in good health. What was sequenced was CD4+ T cells from blood. This chain's CDR3 is CSARDRASWDTQYF. The CDR3 bases are TGCAGTGCCCGGGACAGGGCGTCTTGGGATACGCAGTATTTT.